This T cell receptor (beta chain) emerged from a study of regulatory T cells in long-lasting Graves disease. The time point was: persistent/refractory GD, antithyroid drugs over 5 years with positive TRAb. Generation of the TCR library employed RNA extracted from PBMCs. To make TCR beta libraries, researchers used iRepertoire HTBI primers and Arm-PCR of CDR3 regions. Each CDR3 protein gets one entry after TCRdb re-called the multiplex PCR reads with MiXCR. The table includes about 660,000 distinct CDR3 sequences, approximately 29% detected once. V was pared by 4 bases and J by 2 bases, with 5 bases between. The germline V gene encodes CDR1 SQVTM and CDR2 ANQGSEA. CDR3 length: 11 amino acids.

This chain uses TRBV29-1 with TRBJ1-1, with unresolved D. Sequencing was performed on peripheral blood mononuclear cells (PBMCs), taken when the disease was refractory, from a patient treated with antithyroid drugs. This TCR was recovered from a female donor with Graves disease. The chain's CDR3 is CSVASNTEAFF. CDR3 bases: TGCAGCGTTGCCTCAAACACTGAAGCTTTCTTT.